A single TCR beta chain is shown here with its context. The V and J ends lost 4 bases and 1 base, in that order; junction bases with no gene match: 9. Per the germline V gene, CDR1 is LNHDA and CDR2 is SQIVND (reference sequence). The CDR3 extends over 17 amino acids. This table comes from immunoSEQ multiplex PCR, and its TCRdb copy is limited to in-frame clones, with some not included. This sample has around 68,000 clones, with 70% to 90% found just once. This record comes from a study of OX40 agonist ivuxolimab in advanced cancers. The material sequenced was CD4+ or CD8+ T cells sorted from blood, taken in a trial of the OX40 agonist ivuxolimab. The sequence derives from an adult with an advanced solid tumor such as melanoma, head and neck, liver or kidney cancer. The chain uses TRBV19 and TRBJ2-5; 10 positions agree with TRBD1. CDR3 protein: CASSNRGGQGGQETQYF. The CDR3 DNA reads TGTGCCAGTAGTAATAGGGGTGGACAGGGGGGCCAAGAGACCCAGTACTTC.